The 15 T cell receptor beta chains in this list originate from one sample, sequenced in a study of T-cell memory formation after mild COVID-19. Each CDR3 protein gets one entry after TCRdb re-called the 5' RACE reads with MiXCR. The table shows about 280,000 distinct CDR3 sequences, with over 7% occurring only once. Sequencing was performed on PBMCs or a T cell subset sorted from them (not recorded which). These receptor sequences come from a man younger than 35 who had mild COVID-19 (a few samples of this study predate the infection). Cell type and time point are not known.

This clonotype showed up just a few times. The J gene is TRBJ2-2, the V gene TRBV7-3, with D maybe TRBD2 (5 bases). Germline V gene data show CDR1 as SGHTA and CDR2 as FQGTGA. Trimming pared 5 bases from V and 4 bases from J, leaving 14 bases between. The CDR3 has 15 residues. This CDR3 reads CASSPTGAGTGELFF. CDR3 in DNA: TGTGCCAGCAGCCCGACCGGCGCGGGCACCGGGGAGCTGTTTTTT.

This clonotype has a count of ten or more. The rearrangement uses TRBV6-1 and TRBJ2-3, with 8 bases fitting TRBD2. The CDR3 is made up of 15 amino acids. Trimming cost V 1 base and J 2 bases; bases outside gene matches: 2. The germline V gene encodes CDR1 MNHNS and CDR2 SASEGT. The CDR3 is CASSEGTSHTDTQYF. The CDR3 bases are TGTGCCAGCAGTGAAGGGACTAGCCACACAGATACGCAGTATTTT.

The chain couples TRBV27 to TRBJ1-1; a weak D match, TRBD1 (5 bases). The CDR3 is 13 amino acids. CDR1 MNHEY and CDR2 SMNVEV come from the germline V gene (reference sequence). V gave up 8 bases and J gave up 3 bases, with 13 bases separating them. CDR3 nucleotides: TGTGCCAGCTGCCTAACGACAGACACTGAAGCTTTCTTT. Amino acids: CASCLTTDTEAFF.

This clonotype has ten or more counts. This chain uses TRBV5-1 with TRBJ2-3, with D possibly TRBD1 on 5 matching bases. Germline V gene lookup returns CDR1 SGHRS and CDR2 YFSETQ. V lost 4 bases and J lost 2, with 17 bases in between. This CDR3 has 16 residues. The chain's CDR3 is CASSPNSGAATDTQYF. As DNA, the CDR3 is TGCGCCAGCAGCCCGAATAGTGGGGCCGCCACAGATACGCAGTATTTT.

In this sample, this clonotype turned up a few times. The gene calls are TRBV20-1 and TRBJ2-1; 7 bases map to TRBD2. The CDR3 totals 14 residues. The ends lost 5 bases at V and 7 bases at J; junction bases unmatched: 11. Germline V CDR1 and CDR2: DFQATT, SNEGSKA (reference sequence). The DNA for the CDR3 is TGCAGTGCTCTTACCACTAATAGCGGGAATGAGCAGTTCTTC. Its protein product is CSALTTNSGNEQFF.

This chain uses TRBV7-2 with TRBJ2-3; 9 bases align to TRBD2. The V gene's germline CDR1 is SGHTA and CDR2 FQGNSA. V was clipped by 2 bases and J by 2 bases; unmatched bases: 11. The CDR3 is 18 residues long. CDR3 protein: CASSLFRAGGHNTDTQYF. The CDR3 region has the DNA TGTGCCAGCAGCTTATTCAGGGCGGGGGGGCATAACACAGATACGCAGTATTTT. Complete variable domain (other parts from reference TRBV7-2 and TRBJ2-3): GAGVSQSPSNKVTEKGKDVELRCDPISGHTALYWYRQSLGQGLEFLIYFQGNSAPDKSGLPSDRFSAERTGGSVSTLTIQRTQQEDSAVYLCASSLFRAGGHNTDTQYFGPGTRLTVL.

The V gene is TRBV4-1, the J gene TRBJ2-7, with 8 bases matching TRBD1. The CDR3 consists of 15 residues. With V trimmed by 1 base and J by 3 bases, 5 bases remained unmatched. Germline CDR1 MGHRA, CDR2 YSYEKL. The CDR3 DNA is TGCGCCAGCAGCCAAGTTTCCGGACAGGGCTACGAGCAGTACTTC. It specifies CASSQVSGQGYEQYF.

V and J are TRBV12-5 and TRBJ1-4; a possible D gene is TRBD1 (5 bases). Germline CDR1 LGHNT, CDR2 FRNRAP. The CDR3 has 15 residues. V lost 5 bases and J 2 bases, leaving 12 bases between the germline ends. The CDR3 nucleotides are TGTGCTAGTGGTCCCACAGGTTCCACTAATGAAAAACTGTTTTTT. Its protein product is CASGPTGSTNEKLFF.

This chain links TRBV12-3 or TRBV12-4 with TRBJ1-1, with a tentative D call TRBD1 (6 bases). This CDR3 contains 14 residues. V was cut by 6 bases and J by 4 bases, with 15 bases left in between. The CDR3 loop reads CASRNTGSATEAFF. The DNA for the CDR3 is TGTGCCAGCAGGAACACAGGGTCGGCCACTGAAGCTTTCTTT.

This clonotype was counted a few times. The rearrangement uses TRBV6-6 and TRBJ2-1; 7 nucleotides agree with TRBD2. This CDR3 region has 16 residues. Per germline, CDR1 MNHNY and CDR2 SVGAGI (reference sequence). V trimming: 0 bases; J trimming: 4 bases; junction bases outside the gene matches: 6. The DNA for the CDR3 is TGTGCCAGCAGTTACTCACACGGACTAGATTACAATGAGCAGTTCTTC. The encoded protein is CASSYSHGLDYNEQFF.

This clonotype was seen more than once but under ten times. The chain combines TRBV11-2 with TRBJ2-3; 8 bases are a match to TRBD2. In germline, CDR1 is SGHAT, CDR2 FQNNGV. This CDR3 contains 16 residues. Trimming removed 5 bases from V and 2 bases from J; junction bases left unmatched: 9. In DNA form, the CDR3 reads TGTGCCAGCAGCCCCCGTAGCGGGGCGAACACAGATACGCAGTATTTT. Protein sequence: CASSPRSGANTDTQYF.

This clonotype was detected a few times. The V gene is TRBV6-6, the J gene TRBJ2-6; D may be TRBD1 or TRBD2 (5 bases each). This CDR3 has 16 amino acids. V was pared by 0 bases and J by 0 bases, with 6 bases between. Per the germline V gene, CDR1 is MNHNY and CDR2 is SVGAGI (reference sequence). DNA for the CDR3: TGTGCCAGCAGTTACTCGGGGGACTCTGGGGCCAACGTCCTGACTTTC. Translated: CASSYSGDSGANVLTF.

This clonotype was seen at least ten times. This chain joins TRBV6-6 and TRBJ1-4; D uncertain. The CDR3 sequence is 14 residues long. With 2 bases removed from V and 8 bases from J, the gap between germline ends came to 12 bases. From germline, CDR1 is MNHNY and CDR2 SVGAGI (reference sequence). CDR3 sequence reads: CASSYRDGEEKLFF. Here the CDR3 DNA reads TGTGCCAGCAGTTACAGAGACGGGGAGGAAAAACTGTTTTTT.

This clonotype was observed a few times. The J gene is TRBJ2-1, the V gene TRBV4-3; possibly TRBD1 for D (5 bases). This CDR3 region has 14 residues. Germline CDR1 reads LGHNA; CDR2 reads YSLEER. V lost 1 base and J lost 7, with 11 bases in between. CDR3 sequence reads: CASSQGGLGNEQFF. The CDR3 bases are TGCGCCAGCAGCCAAGGGGGCCTGGGGAATGAGCAGTTCTTC.

This clonotype was seen at least ten times. The J gene is TRBJ1-4, the V gene TRBV2; D is ambiguous. Per germline, CDR1 SNHLY and CDR2 FYNNEI. The germline V and J ends were trimmed by 6 bases and 0 bases, with 8 bases remaining between them. The CDR3 sequence is 14 residues long. CDR3 sequence reads: CASSPYATNEKLFF. CDR3 DNA sequence: TGTGCCAGCAGCCCTTATGCAACTAATGAAAAACTGTTTTTT.